The 23 T cell receptor beta chains below all came from one sample that was sequenced in a study of T cell responses to AZD1222 COVID-19 vaccine (dated by TCRdb to the early 2020s). The meaning of the sample's time point label: baseline before first vaccination. To prepare the library, the immunoSEQ multiplex PCR assay was applied. Imported from immuneACCESS, the table was reduced by TCRdb to in-frame sequences with V and J called. These copies leave out some clones; in studies compared against another copy, an unresolved V gene accounts for under half, and the cause of the remainder is not known. Recorded for this sample are 150,000 or so clones; 90% of them occurred a single time. The ten largest clones take up approximately 20% of the sample. The sequences come from peripheral blood, collected on day 0 of AZD1222 vaccination. These receptors came from an adult in good health.

The CDR3 loop is CASSLVDEQYF. The DNA for the CDR3 is TGTGCCAGCAGCTTAGTCGACGAGCAGTACTTC. The chain carries TRBV11-2 and TRBJ2-7; D is unclear. The germline V gene has CDR1 SGHAT and CDR2 FQNNGV. The CDR3 contains 11 residues. Deletions cut 1 base from V and 5 bases from J, with 3 bases between.

The V and J genes are TRBV7-9 and TRBJ2-4; D perhaps matches TRBD2 (6 bases). V gave up 8 bases and J gave up 11 bases, with 10 bases separating them. The CDR3 covers 10 residues. CDR1 is SEHNR, CDR2 FQNEAQ, per germline (reference sequence). In nucleotides, the CDR3 is TGTGCCAGCGCGGGGTCTTTTCAGTACTTC. It specifies CASAGSFQYF. Variable domain in full (rest from reference TRBV7-9 and TRBJ2-4): DTGVSQNPRHKITKRGQNVTFRCDPISEHNRLYWYRQTLGQGPEFLTYFQNEAQLEKSRLLSDRFSAERPKGSFSTLEIQRTEQGDSAMYLCASAGSFQYFGAGTRLSVL.

The chain combines TRBV5-1 with TRBJ1-1; 8 nucleotides line up with TRBD1. The CDR3 runs 14 residues. Germline values: CDR1 SGHRS, CDR2 YFSETQ. Trimming at V came to 2 bases and at J to 6 bases, leaving 6 bases not matched to a gene. CDR3 region: CASSLAGGIAEAFF. The DNA for the CDR3 is TGCGCCAGCAGCTTAGCAGGGGGCATCGCTGAAGCTTTCTTT.

This clone has just a few counts. An end of the junction differs from the germline gene, which may be a read error. The chain couples TRBV7-9 to TRBJ1-2; TRBD1 matches 8 bases. The CDR3 contains 16 residues. Germline CDR1 SEHNR, CDR2 FQNEAQ (reference sequence). CDR3 in DNA: TGTGCCAGCACCTTACAGGGGGGGGAGTGGAACTATGGCTACACCTTC. This codes for CASTLQGGEWNYGYTF.

A word on this clone: Its ends do not fully match the called genes, so a read error is possible. The gene calls are TRBV7-7 and TRBJ2-3; 8 bases fit TRBD2. The V gene's germline CDR1 is SSHAT and CDR2 FNYEAQ (reference sequence). The CDR3 is made up of 16 amino acids. CDR3 sequence: CASSPTSGSRTDTQYF. The DNA of the CDR3 is TGTGCTAGCAGCCCGACAAGCGGGAGTAGGACAGATACGCAGTATTTT.

The gene calls are TRBV5-6 and TRBJ2-1; TRBD2 matches 10 bases. This CDR3 contains 17 residues. Germline V gene lookup returns CDR1 SGHDT and CDR2 YYEEEE. With 2 bases clipped from V and 4 bases from J, the junction kept 9 bases outside the gene matches. For the CDR3, the DNA is TGTGCCAGCAGCTTCGGGATAGCGGGGGGCCAATACAATGAGCAGTTCTTC. Protein: CASSFGIAGGQYNEQFF.

This chain uses TRBV18 with TRBJ1-3; no definite D call. Per germline, CDR1 KGHSH and CDR2 LQKENI. The V end lost 8 bases, the J end lost 0 bases, and 8 bases lay between the germline ends. The CDR3 extends over 13 amino acids. This CDR3 is CASESGSGNTIYF. The CDR3 region has the DNA TGTGCCAGCGAGTCGGGCTCTGGAAACACCATATATTTT.

The V gene is TRBV2, the J gene TRBJ2-3; D gene uncertain. CDR1 and CDR2 from the germline V gene are SNHLY and FYNNEI. V was shortened by 1 base and J by 0 bases, with 8 bases between the two germline ends. This CDR3 has 15 amino acids. The chain's CDR3 is CASSEDSLSTDTQYF. As DNA, the CDR3 is TGTGCCAGCAGTGAAGACAGCTTAAGCACAGATACGCAGTATTTT.

This chain links TRBV6-4 with TRBJ2-7, with D tentatively TRBD1 (5 bases). From germline, CDR1 is MRHNA and CDR2 SNTAGT. The length of the CDR3 is 16 residues. The V end was cut by 6 bases, the J end by 5 bases, with 23 bases between. The CDR3 spells CASREVKRQPWHEQYF. The CDR3 bases are TGTGCCAGCAGAGAGGTTAAAAGACAGCCCTGGCACGAGCAGTACTTC.

The chain recombines TRBV6-5 with TRBJ2-1; weak D call: TRBD2 (6 bases). Germline CDR1 reads MNHEY; CDR2 reads SVGAGI. V lost 6 bases and J lost 4, with 10 bases in between. The CDR3 contains 13 residues. This CDR3 is CASRGGLYNEQFF. The CDR3 DNA sequence: TGTGCCAGCAGGGGGGGACTGTACAATGAGCAGTTCTTC.

The chain links TRBV5-6 to TRBJ1-1; D is ambiguous. There are 15 residues in the CDR3. CDR1 is SGHDT and CDR2 is YYEEEE in the germline V gene. Trimming pared 8 bases from V and 0 bases from J, leaving 17 bases between. The CDR3 region is CASVPQPRMNTEAFF. CDR3 DNA sequence: TGTGCCAGTGTTCCCCAACCACGAATGAACACTGAAGCTTTCTTT.

The chain combines TRBV6-2 or TRBV6-3 with TRBJ2-2, with a possible D match to TRBD2 (6 bases). Germline CDR1 MNHEY, CDR2 SVGEGT. This CDR3 region has 15 residues. V lost 4 bases, J lost 0 bases, and 9 bases lay in between. For the CDR3, the DNA is TGTGCCAGCAGTTTACTAGCTCCGAACACCGGGGAGCTGTTTTTT. Protein product: CASSLLAPNTGELFF.

The chain carries TRBV6-5 and TRBJ1-5, with D uncertain. In germline, CDR1 is MNHEY, CDR2 SVGAGI. Trimming cost V 5 bases and J 5 bases, with 16 bases left between them. The CDR3 is 15 residues long. The CDR3 protein is CASSLDPREDQPQHF. The CDR3 region has the DNA TGTGCCAGCAGTCTAGACCCAAGGGAGGATCAGCCCCAGCATTTT.

The V gene is TRBV30, the J gene TRBJ2-7; 11 bases line up with TRBD1. After removal of 6 bases from V and 5 bases from J, the junction contained 6 bases not matched to a gene. The length of the CDR3 is 13 residues. Germline-derived CDR1 and CDR2 are GTSNPN and SVGIG (reference sequence). CDR3 DNA: TGTGCCTGTCCGGGACAGGGGGGCAACGAGCAGTACTTC. Encoded protein: CACPGQGGNEQYF.

The rearrangement links TRBV28 to TRBJ2-7, with D possibly being TRBD2 (6 bases). V lost 6 bases, J lost 0 bases, and 15 bases lay in between. The CDR3 sequence is 15 residues long. Germline assignment: CDR1 MDHEN and CDR2 SYDVKM. CDR3 in amino acids: CASSQPGAPSYEQYF. The CDR3 DNA reads TGTGCCAGCAGCCAACCGGGAGCCCCCTCCTACGAGCAGTACTTC.

The chain carries TRBV29-1 and TRBJ1-1, with unresolved D. The CDR3 has 14 amino acids. Germline V lookup: CDR1 SQVTM, CDR2 ANQGSEA. The germline V and J ends were trimmed by 5 bases and 0 bases, with 13 bases remaining between them. CDR3 nucleotides: TGCAGCGTTTCTATTAGTGGAATGAACACTGAAGCTTTCTTT. Its translation: CSVSISGMNTEAFF.

J is TRBJ2-5 and V is TRBV10-1, with 7 positions matching TRBD2. CDR1 WNHNN and CDR2 SYGVQD come from the germline V gene (reference sequence). J lost 3 bases, V lost 5 bases, and 9 bases had no gene match. This CDR3 spans 15 amino acids. This CDR3 reads CASSPLLAHKETQYF. CDR3 nucleotide sequence: TGCGCCAGCAGTCCTCTACTAGCGCACAAAGAGACCCAGTACTTC.

In this sample, this clone turned up once. The rearrangement joins TRBV18 to TRBJ1-5; D remains unclear. Per germline, CDR1 KGHSH and CDR2 LQKENI. The CDR3 runs to 14 residues. Trimming took 3 bases from V and 3 from J, leaving 9 bases between them. The CDR3 bases are TGTGCCAGCTCACCTGACACCCTCAATCAGCCCCAGCATTTT. It specifies CASSPDTLNQPQHF.

The chain joins TRBV6-5 to TRBJ1-5; D unresolved. Germline-derived CDR1 and CDR2 are MNHEY and SVGAGI. The CDR3 consists of 14 residues. With 8 bases removed from V and 0 bases from J, the gap between germline ends came to 11 bases. CDR3 amino acids: CASQPGSSNQPQHF. The CDR3 region has the DNA TGTGCCAGCCAACCTGGATCTAGCAATCAGCCCCAGCATTTT.

The V and J genes are TRBV6-5 and TRBJ2-7, with 8 positions matching TRBD1. With V trimmed by 4 bases and J by 2 bases, 7 bases remained unmatched. CDR3 length: 15 residues. CDR1 and CDR2 (germline): MNHEY, SVGAGI. The CDR3 protein is CASSLEGTGAYEQYF. CDR3 coding DNA: TGTGCCAGCAGTTTAGAAGGGACAGGAGCCTACGAGCAGTACTTC.

This clone appeared once. The chain recombines TRBV5-1 with TRBJ2-1; perhaps TRBD2 as D (6 bases). In germline, CDR1 is SGHRS, CDR2 YFSETQ. The CDR3 extends over 14 amino acids. V was shortened by 4 bases and J by 7 bases, with 15 bases between the two germline ends. Written as DNA, the CDR3 is TGCGCCAGCAGCCCCGGGACTGGCGGTAATGAGCAGTTCTTC. It encodes CASSPGTGGNEQFF.

The rearrangement joins TRBV9 to TRBJ1-1, with TRBD1 matching 7 bases. Germline trimming cut 0 bases from V and 4 bases from J; bases unmatched to any gene: 9. The CDR3 totals 16 residues. The V gene's germline CDR1 is SGDLS and CDR2 YYNGEE. The chain's CDR3 is CASSVGNRGGSTEAFF. In DNA form, the CDR3 reads TGTGCCAGCAGCGTAGGAAACAGGGGAGGGTCCACTGAAGCTTTCTTT.

This chain joins TRBV11-3 and TRBJ1-3, with D uncertain. Germline CDR1 reads SGHNT; CDR2 reads YENEEA. The CDR3 spans 13 residues. V was pared by 5 bases and J by 1 base, with 6 bases between. CDR3 DNA: TGTGCCAGCAGCGCCAAATCTGGAAACACCATATATTTT. Protein sequence: CASSAKSGNTIYF.